The 19 T cell receptor beta chains presented below share a single source sample, sequenced in a study of somatic mutations in cytotoxic T cells in rheumatoid arthritis. Repertoires were generated with immunoSEQ multiplex PCR, while TCRdb's copy carries only in-frame clones and drops some. The sample shows 18,000 or so clones, 65% to 75% of them seen only once. Sequencing input: CD8+ T cells sorted from blood. These receptors were collected from a man in his sixties in good health.

This sequence joins TRBV10-3 and TRBJ1-1, with D possibly matching TRBD1 (6 bases). Germline V gene sequence: CDR1 ENHRY, CDR2 SYGVKD. This CDR3 has 14 residues. Deletions cut 7 bases from V and 0 bases from J, with 12 bases between. Here the CDR3 reads CAIKTGQLNTEAFF. The CDR3 nucleotides are TGTGCCATCAAGACCGGACAGTTGAACACTGAAGCTTTCTTT.

The chain links TRBV27 to TRBJ2-7, with 14 nucleotides matching TRBD2. V trimming: 6 bases; J trimming: 0 bases; junction bases outside the gene matches: 10. The germline V gene has CDR1 MNHEY and CDR2 SMNVEV (reference sequence). The CDR3 totals 18 residues. The DNA of the CDR3 is TGTGCCAGCAGAATATACGGACTAGCGGGAGGTCTCTCCTACGAGCAGTACTTC. It translates to CASRIYGLAGGLSYEQYF.

The chain links TRBV19 to TRBJ2-7, with D perhaps TRBD2 (7 bases). With 6 bases removed from V and 7 bases from J, the gap between germline ends came to 13 bases. The CDR3 sequence is 12 residues long. Germline CDR1 is LNHDA and CDR2 is SQIVND (reference sequence). DNA for the CDR3: TGTGCCAGTAGCGGGGGGCCTTGGGAGCAGTACTTC. Translated, it gives CASSGGPWEQYF.

The CDR3 sequence: CASSFTGYEQFF. The CDR3 coding sequence is TGTGCCAGCAGCTTCACAGGGTATGAGCAGTTCTTC. This chain links TRBV7-6 with TRBJ2-1; possible D gene TRBD1, 6 bases. This CDR3 has 12 residues. The V gene lost 3 bases and the J gene lost 8 bases, with 8 bases spanning the gap. Germline V gene data show CDR1 as SGHVS and CDR2 as FNYEAQ.

This clone was detected once. This chain joins TRBV5-1 and TRBJ2-1; possibly TRBD1 for D (6 bases). The CDR3 is 17 amino acids. The germline V gene encodes CDR1 SGHRS and CDR2 YFSETQ. The ends were cut back, 5 bases at V and 3 bases at J, with 21 bases in the middle. The CDR3 loop is CASRVRNGTRYYNEQFF. CDR3 in DNA: TGCGCCAGCAGAGTGAGGAATGGGACACGATACTACAATGAGCAGTTCTTC.

This clone was detected only a few times. The chain recombines TRBV6-6 with TRBJ1-5; a possible D gene is TRBD1 (6 bases). V lost 0 bases and J 9 bases, leaving 18 bases between the germline ends. Germline CDR1 MNHNY, CDR2 SVGAGI (reference sequence). The CDR3 spans 16 residues. CDR3 protein: CASSYSLGQNYRPQHF. DNA for the CDR3: TGTGCCAGCAGTTACTCTCTCGGACAGAATTATAGGCCCCAGCATTTT.

V is TRBV7-6 and J is TRBJ2-2; D might be TRBD1 (5 bases). This CDR3 has 15 residues. The V gene's germline CDR1 is SGHVS and CDR2 FNYEAQ. The V and J ends lost 6 bases and 5 bases respectively, with 16 bases between them. The CDR3 reads CASRSGHVPTGELFF. The CDR3 bases are TGTGCCAGCAGATCTGGACACGTTCCTACCGGGGAGCTGTTTTTT.

The chain recombines TRBV9 with TRBJ2-1, with TRBD2 identical over 11 bases. The CDR3 has 16 amino acids. The V gene's germline CDR1 is SGDLS and CDR2 YYNGEE. With V trimmed by 4 bases and J by 3 bases, 6 bases remained unmatched. The CDR3 DNA reads as TGTGCCAGCAGCCCGGGGGGACTAGCGGTCTACAATGAGCAGTTCTTC. Translation gives CASSPGGLAVYNEQFF.

V is TRBV2 and J is TRBJ2-2, with D possibly being TRBD1 (6 bases). CDR3 length equals 15 residues. CDR1 SNHLY and CDR2 FYNNEI come from the germline V gene. V dropped 8 bases and J dropped 0 bases, with 13 bases sitting between them. CDR3 sequence reads: CASDRDIANTGELFF. The CDR3 DNA is TGTGCCAGCGACCGGGACATCGCGAACACCGGGGAGCTGTTTTTT.

The rearrangement links TRBV19 to TRBJ1-5, with 9 bases fitting TRBD1. CDR3 length: 14 residues. CDR1 is LNHDA, CDR2 SQIVND, per germline (reference sequence). V lost 6 bases, J lost 3 bases, and 3 bases stayed unmatched. The DNA of the CDR3 is TGTGCCAGTAGGGGACAGGGAGTCAATCAGCCCCAGCATTTT. Its protein is CASRGQGVNQPQHF.

This chain uses TRBV4-1 with TRBJ1-1; D might be TRBD1 (5 bases). CDR3 size: 15 residues. Germline CDR1 is MGHRA and CDR2 is YSYEKL. V lost 2 bases and J lost 2, with 12 bases in between. The CDR3: CASSQRGGANTEAFF. DNA of the CDR3: TGCGCCAGCAGCCAACGGGGGGGTGCTAACACTGAAGCTTTCTTT.

By share of the sample, this clone is medium-sized. The chain couples TRBV6-5 to TRBJ2-5; D not certain. V lost 0 bases and J lost 5, with 16 bases in between. CDR1 and CDR2 from the germline V gene are MNHEY and SVGAGI. The CDR3 has 16 residues. CDR3 in DNA: TGTGCCAGCAGTTACTCGCCAGCAGGCCTGAGTGAGACCCAGTACTTC. Translating gives CASSYSPAGLSETQYF.

The chain recombines TRBV7-6 with TRBJ2-5; 8 nucleotides agree with TRBD1. The DNA matches TRBJ2-7 better at its end, which makes the J call doubtful. Germline-derived CDR1 and CDR2 are SGHVS and FNYEAQ. The CDR3 spans 14 residues. CDR3 sequence: CASSTSQGAYEQYF. The DNA for the CDR3 is TGTGCCAGCAGCACATCACAGGGGGCCTACGAGCAGTACTTC.

This clone was seen only a few times. This rearrangement joins TRBV4-3 to TRBJ2-7, with D perhaps matching TRBD1 (6 bases). The V end was cut by 5 bases, the J end by 1 base, with 9 bases between. The CDR3 runs to 13 residues. Germline assignment: CDR1 LGHNA and CDR2 YSLEER. The CDR3 spells CASSKDRSYEQYF. The CDR3 region has the DNA TGCGCCAGCAGCAAGGACAGATCCTACGAGCAGTACTTC.

This chain uses TRBV25-1 with TRBJ2-5, with 12 bases lining up with TRBD2. The CDR3 loop spans 17 amino acids. Germline V gene sequence: CDR1 MGHDK, CDR2 SYGVNS. Unmatched junction bases numbered 4, after V lost 0 bases and J lost 2 bases. CDR3 sequence reads: CASSEYGLAGTQETQYF. DNA of the CDR3: TGTGCCAGCAGTGAATATGGACTAGCGGGAACGCAAGAGACCCAGTACTTC.

This clone was detected once. Sequence at one end of the junction differs from germline and may be a read error. Different DNA sequences within this sample yield the same CDR3. V is TRBV7-9 and J is TRBJ2-7; no definite D call. CDR3 length equals 11 residues. Germline-derived CDR1 and CDR2 are SEHNR and FQNEAQ (reference sequence). DNA of the CDR3: TGCGCCAGCAGCTCTGAGTACGAGCAGTACTTC. This encodes CASSSEYEQYF.

The chain joins TRBV9 to TRBJ2-1; TRBD2 agrees at 9 bases. Germline assignment: CDR1 SGDLS and CDR2 YYNGEE. V gave up 2 bases and J gave up 9 bases; unmatched junction bases: 9. The CDR3 extends over 15 amino acids. CDR3 in DNA: TGTGCCAGCAGCGTCGCTAGCGGGAAGACCGGTGAGCAGTTCTTC. This translates into CASSVASGKTGEQFF.

For the CDR3, the DNA is TGCGCCAGCAGCCCGACTTTCGGGCTAGCGGGAGAGTACGAGCAGTACTTC. Its translation is CASSPTFGLAGEYEQYF. This rearrangement joins TRBV5-1 to TRBJ2-5, with 10 bases fitting TRBD2. The DNA matches TRBJ2-7 better at its end, which makes the J call doubtful. Germline V gives CDR1 SGHRS, CDR2 YFSETQ. The CDR3 has 17 residues.

The chain combines TRBV27 with TRBJ2-7, with TRBD2 matching over 8 bases. Trimming at V came to 10 bases and at J to 0 bases, leaving 8 bases not matched to a gene. This CDR3 spans 14 amino acids. Germline loops: CDR1 MNHEY, CDR2 SMNVEV (reference sequence). The chain's CDR3 is CATQPGLGSYEQYF. The CDR3 bases are TGTGCCACCCAACCGGGACTAGGCTCCTACGAGCAGTACTTC.